A single sample gave rise to the 8 T cell receptor beta chains below, sequenced in a study of cytomegalovirus exposure and HLA in healthy donors. The PCR contained 60 Vbeta and 13 Jbeta primers. Here immunoSEQ multiplex PCR was the method, and the copy in TCRdb shows in-frame clones only, minus some. The sample shows approximately 100,000 clones, around 79% of them seen only once. Input material: PBMCs. The source is a woman aged 40 to 55 in good health and CMV-seronegative.

The chain combines TRBV6-5 with TRBJ2-7; D is perhaps TRBD1 (5 bases). Trimming stripped 6 bases from V and 0 bases from J, with 12 bases between. CDR1 MNHEY and CDR2 SVGAGI come from the germline V gene. The length of the CDR3 is 14 residues. This chain's CDR3 is CASRRDRSSYEQYF. For the CDR3, the DNA is TGTGCCAGCAGACGTGACAGAAGCTCCTACGAGCAGTACTTC.

This chain links TRBV5-6 with TRBJ1-3; D uncertain. The CDR3 loop spans 14 amino acids. The V end was cut by 0 bases, the J end by 1 base, with 5 bases between. Per the germline V gene, CDR1 is SGHDT and CDR2 is YYEEEE. The CDR3 sequence: CASSLAGSGNTIYF. The CDR3 nucleotides read TGTGCCAGCAGCTTGGCGGGGTCTGGAAACACCATATATTTT.

This chain joins TRBV6-1 and TRBJ1-5, with 9 bases aligning to TRBD1. Trimming removed 7 bases from V and 7 bases from J; junction bases left unmatched: 5. Germline-derived CDR1 and CDR2 are MNHNS and SASEGT. The CDR3 has 13 residues. The CDR3 spells CASTTGGTQPQHF. CDR3 nucleotide sequence: TGTGCCAGCACCACAGGGGGCACCCAGCCCCAGCATTTT.

This clone is a singleton in its sample. Relative to the germline gene, one junction end is altered; a read error may explain this. The CDR3 sequence: CSSSPEGSYNEQFF. As DNA, the CDR3 is TGTTCCAGCAGCCCCGAGGGCTCCTACAATGAGCAGTTCTTC. The chain carries TRBV7-9 and TRBJ2-1; D is perhaps TRBD2 (5 bases). The CDR3 covers 14 residues. Germline lookup yields CDR1 SEHNR and CDR2 FQNEAQ (reference sequence).

The chain links TRBV27 to TRBJ1-3; D may be TRBD1 (5 bases). The V gene lost 2 bases and the J gene lost 4 bases, with 9 bases spanning the gap. Germline CDR1 is MNHEY and CDR2 is SMNVEV (reference sequence). CDR3 length equals 14 residues. This CDR3 is CASSLSGAGNTIYF. In nucleotides, the CDR3 is TGTGCCAGCAGTTTAAGCGGGGCCGGAAACACCATATATTTT.

V and J are TRBV20-1 and TRBJ2-1; D unresolved. V was shortened by 6 bases and J by 5 bases, with 5 bases between the two germline ends. The CDR3 spans 10 residues. Germline CDR1 and CDR2: DFQATT and SNEGSKA (reference sequence). The chain's CDR3 is CSAADNEQFF. The CDR3 nucleotides read TGCAGTGCGGCCGACAATGAGCAGTTCTTC.

V usage is TRBV9 and J usage is TRBJ2-5; 8 nucleotides align to TRBD1. The DNA end is a closer match to TRBJ2-7, so the J assignment may be wrong. Germline CDR1 SGDLS, CDR2 YYNGEE. This CDR3 spans 15 amino acids. CDR3 bases: TGTGCCAGCAGCGCGAGACAGGGGAGCTCCTACGAGCAGTACTTC. The encoded protein is CASSARQGSSYEQYF.

This clone was recorded a few times. The chain links TRBV11-1 to TRBJ1-2, with D uncertain. Germline V gene lookup returns CDR1 SGHAT and CDR2 FQDESV (reference sequence). V was trimmed by 0 bases and J by 7 bases, leaving 9 bases between them. CDR3 length: 13 residues. The CDR3 reads CASSLAPTAGYTF. CDR3 in DNA: TGTGCCAGCAGCTTAGCCCCTACCGCTGGCTACACCTTC.